The subject of this entry is one T cell receptor (beta chain). The data stem from a study of blood T cell repertoires in COVID-19. On the study more broadly: Italy, Spain and the United States were the sources of the convalescent and acute COVID-19 samples. From T cells, B-cell-depleted T cells, or PBMCs came the material, which was cDNA or gDNA.

As processed by the authors: The authors estimated nucleated cell counts from reference gene primer amplification. Sequencing was performed with immunoSEQ multiplex PCR; in TCRdb, only in-frame clones are kept and a portion is missing. The DNA was the basis for D and trimming; V, J and clone size are from that table. The sample has about 280,000 clones, 85% seen once; the top ten hold approximately 5.1%. The ends lost 4 bases at V and 0 bases at J; junction bases unmatched: 4. This CDR3 spans 15 amino acids. Germline CDR1 and CDR2: SGHNT and YYREEE (reference sequence). The J gene is TRBJ2-7, the V gene TRBV5-4; the match to TRBD2 covers 10 bases. The specimen was peripheral blood. The sequence derives from a man aged 50 to 59 with active or convalescent COVID-19. The CDR3 DNA follows: TGTGCCAGCAGCCCTAGCGGGAGAGACTCCTACGAGCAGTACTTC. Translated, it gives CASSPSGRDSYEQYF.